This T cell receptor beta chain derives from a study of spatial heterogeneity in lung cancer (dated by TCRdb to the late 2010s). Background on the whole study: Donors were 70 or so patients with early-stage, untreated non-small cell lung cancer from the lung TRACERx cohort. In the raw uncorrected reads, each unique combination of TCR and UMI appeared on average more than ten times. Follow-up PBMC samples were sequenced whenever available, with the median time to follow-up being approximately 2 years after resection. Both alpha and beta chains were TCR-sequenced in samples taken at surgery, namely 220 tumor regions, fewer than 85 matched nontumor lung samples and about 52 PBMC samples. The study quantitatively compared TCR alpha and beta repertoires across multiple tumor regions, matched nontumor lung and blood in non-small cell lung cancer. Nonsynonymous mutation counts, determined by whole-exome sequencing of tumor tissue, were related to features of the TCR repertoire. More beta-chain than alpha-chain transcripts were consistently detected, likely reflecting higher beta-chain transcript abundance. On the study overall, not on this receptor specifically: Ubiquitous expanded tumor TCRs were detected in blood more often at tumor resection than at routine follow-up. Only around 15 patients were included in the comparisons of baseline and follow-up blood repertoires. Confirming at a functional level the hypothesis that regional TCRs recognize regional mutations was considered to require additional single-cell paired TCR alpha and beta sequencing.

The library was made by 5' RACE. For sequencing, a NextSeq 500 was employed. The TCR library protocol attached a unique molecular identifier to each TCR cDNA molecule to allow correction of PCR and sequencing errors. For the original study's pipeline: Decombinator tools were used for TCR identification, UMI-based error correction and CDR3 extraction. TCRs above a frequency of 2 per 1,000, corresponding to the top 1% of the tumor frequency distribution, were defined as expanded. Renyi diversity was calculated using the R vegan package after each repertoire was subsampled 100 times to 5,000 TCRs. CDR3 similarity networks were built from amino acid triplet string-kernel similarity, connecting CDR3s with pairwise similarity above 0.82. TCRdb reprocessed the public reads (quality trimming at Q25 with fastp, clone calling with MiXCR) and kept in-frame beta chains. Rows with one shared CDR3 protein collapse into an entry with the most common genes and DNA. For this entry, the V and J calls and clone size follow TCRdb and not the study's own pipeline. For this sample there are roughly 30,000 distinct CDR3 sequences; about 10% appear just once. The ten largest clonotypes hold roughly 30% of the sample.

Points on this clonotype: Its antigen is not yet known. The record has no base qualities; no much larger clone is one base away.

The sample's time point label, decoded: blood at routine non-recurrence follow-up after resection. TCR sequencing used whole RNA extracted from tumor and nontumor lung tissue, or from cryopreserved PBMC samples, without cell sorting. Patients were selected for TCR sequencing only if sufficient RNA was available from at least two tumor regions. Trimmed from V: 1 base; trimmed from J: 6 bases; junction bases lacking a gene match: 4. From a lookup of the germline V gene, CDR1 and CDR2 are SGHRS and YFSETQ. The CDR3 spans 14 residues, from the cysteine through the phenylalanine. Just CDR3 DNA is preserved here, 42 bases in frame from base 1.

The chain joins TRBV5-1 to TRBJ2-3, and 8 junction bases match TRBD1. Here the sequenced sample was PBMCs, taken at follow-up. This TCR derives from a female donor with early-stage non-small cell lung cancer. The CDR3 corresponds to CASSLQGAGDTQYF. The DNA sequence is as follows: TGCGCCAGCAGCTTGCAGGGGGCCGGGGATACGCAGTATTTT.